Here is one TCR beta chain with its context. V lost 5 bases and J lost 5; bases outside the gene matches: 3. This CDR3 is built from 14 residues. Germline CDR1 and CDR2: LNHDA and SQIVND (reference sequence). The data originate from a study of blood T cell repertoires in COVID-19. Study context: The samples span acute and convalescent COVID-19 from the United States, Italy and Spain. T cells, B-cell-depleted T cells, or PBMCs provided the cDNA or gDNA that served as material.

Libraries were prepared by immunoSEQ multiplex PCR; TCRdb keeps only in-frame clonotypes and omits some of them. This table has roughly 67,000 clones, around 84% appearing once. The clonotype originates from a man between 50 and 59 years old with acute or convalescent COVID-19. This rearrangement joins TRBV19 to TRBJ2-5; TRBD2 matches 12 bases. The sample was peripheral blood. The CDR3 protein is CASSWLAGGETQYF. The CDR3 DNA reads TGTGCCAGTAGTTGGCTAGCGGGGGGGGAGACCCAGTACTTC. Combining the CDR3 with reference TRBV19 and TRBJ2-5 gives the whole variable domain DGGITQSPKYLFRKEGQNVTLSCEQNLNHDAMYWYRQDPGQGLRLIYYSQIVNDFQKGDIAEGYSVSREKKESFPLTVTSAQKNPTAFYLCASSWLAGGETQYFGPGTRLLVL.